Listed below are T cell receptor beta chains from one sample, sequenced in a study of T cell responses to AZD1222 COVID-19 vaccine. Only in-frame clones appear in the TCRdb table, and some are missing; sequencing was by immunoSEQ multiplex PCR. This sample carries about 91,000 clones, approximately 90% of them seen once, and the ten largest clones take about a fifth. The specimen was peripheral blood, collected on day 0 of AZD1222 vaccination. The receptors were gathered from an adult in good health. CDR3s include the opening cysteine and the closing phenylalanine or tryptophan. A D gene is named only where the DNA matches it firmly. Expanded clones get a size class; other rows say once, few or many, or leave the size out.

clone size	V gene	J gene	D gene	CDR3 protein	CDR3 DNA
once	TRBV27	TRBJ2-1	TRBD2	CASSKQRELSQEQFF	TGTGCCAGCAGTAAACAGCGGGAGTTATCGCAAGAGCAGTTCTTC
.	TRBV3-1/TRBV3-2	TRBJ2-7	.	CASSQGGESYEQYF	TGTGCCAGCAGCCAAGGGGGAGAGAGCTACGAGCAGTACTTC
.	TRBV6-5	TRBJ1-1	TRBD1	CASIPQGHTEAFF	TGTGCCAGCATCCCACAGGGGCACACTGAAGCTTTCTTT
.	TRBV6-2/TRBV6-3	TRBJ2-6	.	CASSYSPGVGANVLTF	TGTGCCAGCAGTTACTCGCCCGGGGTGGGGGCCAACGTCCTGACTTTC
.	TRBV4-3	TRBJ2-3	.	CASSQASGAAGEDTQYF	TGCGCCAGCAGCCAAGCCTCAGGGGCCGCTGGAGAGGATACGCAGTATTTT
.	TRBV5-4	TRBJ2-2	.	CASSPGPLNTGELFF	TGTGCCAGCAGCCCGGGGCCTTTGAACACCGGGGAGCTGTTTTTT
.	TRBV25-1	TRBJ1-4	.	CASSNTRSLVFF	TGTGCCAGCAGCAACACGAGGAGCTTGGTGTTTTTT
.	TRBV19	TRBJ2-7	.	CASSAGAYEQYF	TGTGCCAGTAGTGCAGGGGCCTACGAGCAGTACTTC
.	TRBV25-1	TRBJ1-6	.	CASSEYGDARSPLHF	TGTGCCAGCAGTGAATACGGGGACGCACGTTCACCCCTCCACTTT
.	TRBV28	TRBJ1-2	TRBD1	CASRQGQVLTGGDGYTF	TGTGCCAGCAGACAAGGACAGGTCCTTACCGGAGGGGATGGCTACACCTTC
.	TRBV7-9	TRBJ2-7	.	CASSLVGDEQYF	TGTGCCAGCAGCTTAGTCGGGGACGAGCAGTACTTC
.	TRBV5-4	TRBJ2-1	TRBD1	CASRTGGPSSYNEQFF	TGTGCCAGCAGGACAGGGGGCCCTAGCTCCTACAATGAGCAGTTCTTC
.	TRBV2	TRBJ2-2	.	CASRREAGGPGELFF	TGTGCCAGCAGGAGGGAGGCAGGGGGGCCCGGGGAGCTGTTTTTT
.	TRBV24-1	TRBJ1-3	.	CATTPGFGNTIYF	TGTGCCACCACTCCAGGGTTTGGAAACACCATATATTTT
.	TRBV15	TRBJ2-7	.	CATSKFISYEQYF	TGTGCCACTTCCAAGTTCATATCCTACGAGCAGTACTTC
.	TRBV10-3	TRBJ2-7	.	CAISKDRAGDEQYF	TGTGCCATCAGTAAAGACCGGGCAGGGGACGAGCAGTACTTC
.	TRBV6-5	TRBJ1-5	.	CPPRGNQPQHF	TGTCCCCCCCGGGGCAATCAGCCCCAGCATTTT
.	TRBV28	TRBJ1-2	TRBD1	CASSSGTGTYGYTF	TGTGCCAGCAGTTCCGGGACAGGGACATATGGCTACACCTTC
.	TRBV7-8	TRBJ1-1	.	CASSPERSNTEAFF	TGTGCCAGCAGCCCTGAACGCTCGAACACTGAAGCTTTCTTT
once	TRBV5-1	TRBJ1-1	.	CASSSLANTEAFF	TGCGCCAGCAGCTCCCTAGCGAACACTGAAGCTTTCTTT
.	TRBV18	TRBJ2-4	.	CASSPPSVNIQYF	TGTGCCAGCTCACCACCGAGTGTAAACATTCAGTACTTC
.	TRBV7-8	TRBJ1-1	TRBD1	CASSSGQHTEAFF	TGTGCCAGCAGCTCGGGACAGCACACTGAAGCTTTCTTT
.	TRBV10-3	TRBJ1-5	.	CAISEDRVQPQHF	TGTGCCATCAGTGAGGACCGGGTTCAGCCCCAGCATTTT
.	TRBV5-8	TRBJ2-4	.	CASNLGLAKNIQYF	TGTGCCAGCAACTTGGGACTAGCCAAAAACATTCAGTACTTC
.	TRBV5-6	TRBJ1-6	.	CASSLFNSPLHF	TGTGCCAGCAGCTTATTTAATTCACCCCTCCACTTT
.	TRBV5-6	TRBJ1-1	.	CASSWASQSHYTEAFF	TGTGCCAGCAGCTGGGCCTCACAGTCCCACTACACTGAAGCTTTCTTT